The 27 T cell receptor beta chains reported below all come from one sample, sequenced in a study of response to subunit inactivated influenza vaccine. TCRdb itself ran the RT-PCR reads through MiXCR, one entry per CDR3 protein. The data contain 500,000 or so distinct CDR3 sequences, 16% of them singletons. The sample in question was CD4+ T cells sorted from PBMCs, obtained 23 to 25 months after vaccination. These receptors all come from a man between 50 and 75 years old who received an inactivated influenza vaccine.

The J gene is TRBJ2-1, the V gene TRBV5-1; D possibly corresponds to TRBD1 (5 bases). The length of the CDR3 is 14 residues. Germline loops: CDR1 SGHRS, CDR2 YFSETQ. V was clipped by 0 bases and J by 6 bases, with 10 bases between them. The CDR3 nucleotides are TGCGCCAGCAGCTTGGGACAGAATGTCAATGAGCAGTTCTTC. It translates to CASSLGQNVNEQFF.

The CDR3 nucleotides read TGTGCCAGCAGCGGTTCCGGGACAAGCGGCTACACCTTC. Translation gives CASSGSGTSGYTF. J is TRBJ1-2 and V is TRBV6-2 or TRBV6-3; perhaps TRBD1 as D (6 bases). The CDR3 consists of 13 residues. Trimming left V 6 bases short and J 8 bases short, with 16 bases between. Per germline, CDR1 MNHEY and CDR2 SVGEGT.

The J gene is TRBJ2-7, the V gene TRBV7-6, with TRBD2 matching over 8 bases. Germline assignment: CDR1 SGHVS and CDR2 FNYEAQ. Trimming at V came to 1 base and at J to 6 bases, leaving 8 bases not matched to a gene. The CDR3 sequence is 15 residues long. CDR3 bases: TGTGCCAGCAGCTTAGGGTCGGCGGGAGGAAGCGAGCAGTACTTC. Translation: CASSLGSAGGSEQYF.

This chain connects TRBV7-9 to TRBJ2-1; D is unresolved. The ends were cut back, 5 bases at V and 5 bases at J, with 16 bases in the middle. Looked up from germline, CDR1 is SEHNR and CDR2 is FQNEAQ (reference sequence). The CDR3 loop spans 15 amino acids. CDR3 residues: CASSEGLVGDNEQFF. The CDR3, as DNA: TGTGCCAGCAGCGAAGGGTTGGTAGGTGACAATGAGCAGTTCTTC.

The chain carries TRBV7-9 and TRBJ2-2, with unresolved D. The CDR3 runs 14 residues. The V end lost 9 bases, the J end lost 2 bases, and 13 bases lay between the germline ends. CDR1 and CDR2 from the germline V gene are SEHNR and FQNEAQ (reference sequence). The CDR3 here is CARETQPNTGELFF. The DNA of the CDR3 is TGTGCCAGGGAGACTCAGCCCAACACCGGGGAGCTGTTTTTT. The full variable domain, in which reference TRBV7-9 and TRBJ2-2 provide the parts outside the CDR3, is DTGVSQNPRHKITKRGQNVTFRCDPISEHNRLYWYRQTLGQGPEFLTYFQNEAQLEKSRLLSDRFSAERPKGSFSTLEIQRTEQGDSAMYLCARETQPNTGELFFGEGSRLTVL.

This clonotype was recorded a few times. The genes are TRBV27 and TRBJ2-4, with D hard to call. Trimming removed 5 bases at V and 6 bases at J, with 11 bases between. CDR1 MNHEY and CDR2 SMNVEV come from the germline V gene (reference sequence). CDR3 length equals 13 residues. CDR3: CASSRIDGNIQYF. CDR3 in DNA: TGTGCCAGCAGTAGGATAGATGGAAACATTCAGTACTTC.

At least ten counts were recorded for this clonotype. The rearrangement uses TRBV7-2 and TRBJ2-3; TRBD2 agrees at 11 bases. CDR3 length: 15 residues. Germline V gene lookup returns CDR1 SGHTA and CDR2 FQGNSA. Trimming at V came to 5 bases and at J to 6 bases, leaving 7 bases not matched to a gene. CDR3 sequence reads: CASSLTSGGGDTQYF. The CDR3 DNA sequence: TGTGCCAGCAGCCTAACTAGCGGGGGAGGGGATACGCAGTATTTT.

The table lists this clonotype with a few counts. V gene TRBV9 combines with J gene TRBJ2-1, with D uncertain. Trimming stripped 0 bases from V and 5 bases from J, with 12 bases between. CDR1 is SGDLS, CDR2 YYNGEE, per germline. This CDR3 has 15 amino acids. CDR3: CASSVGSLLDNEQFF. As DNA, the CDR3 is TGTGCCAGCAGCGTAGGAAGTCTGTTGGACAATGAGCAGTTCTTC.

This clonotype was counted a few times. The gene calls are TRBV4-3 and TRBJ2-3; perhaps D is TRBD1 or TRBD2 (5 bases each). Germline V gives CDR1 LGHNA, CDR2 YSLEER. This CDR3 is built from 13 residues. Trimming removed 0 bases from V and 6 bases from J, with 7 bases in between. CDR3 sequence (DNA): TGCGCCAGCAGCCAAGAGGGACGGGATACGCAGTATTTT. The encoded protein is CASSQEGRDTQYF.

This clonotype has at least ten counts. The chain is built from TRBV5-1 and TRBJ2-1, with D possibly being TRBD1 (5 bases). Germline CDR1 is SGHRS and CDR2 is YFSETQ. The CDR3 is 15 amino acids. The V gene lost 4 bases and the J gene lost 0 bases, with 11 bases spanning the gap. The CDR3 is CASSTDSLSYNEQFF. DNA for the CDR3: TGCGCCAGCAGCACCGACAGTCTCTCCTACAATGAGCAGTTCTTC.

The CDR3 spells CASSGMSQLAKTLTDTQYF. CDR3 sequence (DNA): TGTGCCAGCAGTGGTATGAGTCAGCTAGCAAAGACTCTCACAGATACGCAGTATTTT. This chain links TRBV2 with TRBJ2-3, with D perhaps TRBD2 (5 bases). V was cut by 4 bases and J by 2 bases, with 25 bases left in between. Germline V CDR1 and CDR2: SNHLY, FYNNEI. The CDR3 covers 19 residues.

This clonotype was picked up many times. The chain carries TRBV4-2 and TRBJ2-1; no firm D call. V dropped 0 bases and J dropped 7 bases, with 4 bases sitting between them. The CDR3 is 12 amino acids. Germline V gene data show CDR1 as LGHNA and CDR2 as YNFKEQ. The CDR3 DNA follows: TGTGCCAGCAGCCAAGAAAGGAATGAGCAGTTCTTC. Protein product: CASSQERNEQFF.

The CDR3 loop is CASSPTSGSGRETQYF. Written as DNA, the CDR3 is TGTGCCAGCAGCCCCACTAGCGGGAGTGGTCGGGAGACCCAGTACTTC. The chain carries TRBV7-2 and TRBJ2-5, with 11 bases fitting TRBD2. Germline V gives CDR1 SGHTA, CDR2 FQGNSA. CDR3 length: 16 residues. After removal of 5 bases from V and 5 bases from J, the junction contained 10 bases not matched to a gene.

CDR3 loop: CSAREASGGIGELFF. Written as DNA, the CDR3 is TGCAGTGCTAGAGAGGCTAGCGGGGGTATCGGGGAGCTGTTTTTT. The chain employs TRBV20-1 and TRBJ2-2; 10 bases are shared with TRBD2. The germline V gene encodes CDR1 DFQATT and CDR2 SNEGSKA (reference sequence). CDR3 length: 15 amino acids. With 0 bases clipped from V and 7 bases from J, the junction kept 5 bases outside the gene matches.

This clonotype was counted only a few times. The chain uses TRBV4-2 and TRBJ2-3, with D uncertain. The V gene's germline CDR1 is LGHNA and CDR2 YNFKEQ. The V end was cut by 0 bases, the J end by 2 bases, with 9 bases between. The CDR3 runs 15 residues. The CDR3 DNA sequence: TGTGCCAGCAGCCAAGATGAGGTGAACACAGATACGCAGTATTTT. It translates to CASSQDEVNTDTQYF.

This clonotype was found a few times. The chain recombines TRBV20-1 with TRBJ1-1; 9 positions agree with TRBD1. The CDR3 consists of 15 residues. Germline values: CDR1 DFQATT, CDR2 SNEGSKA (reference sequence). J lost 6 bases, V lost 0 bases, and 8 bases had no gene match. The CDR3 region has the DNA TGCAGTGCTAGAGACGGACAGGGGTTTGGGTCTGAAGCTTTCTTT. It codes for CSARDGQGFGSEAFF.

V and J are TRBV6-2 or TRBV6-3 and TRBJ2-2; D may be TRBD1 (6 bases). Germline V gene sequence: CDR1 MNHEY, CDR2 SVGEGT. The length of the CDR3 is 17 residues. Trimming cost V 2 bases and J 0 bases, with 13 bases left between them. As DNA, the CDR3 is TGTGCCAGCAGTTACCGGTACGGGACACCGAACACCGGGGAGCTGTTTTTT. This codes for CASSYRYGTPNTGELFF.

V gene TRBV5-1 combines with J gene TRBJ1-1, with TRBD1 matching over 8 bases. V lost 0 bases and J lost 1; bases outside the gene matches: 5. Germline V lookup: CDR1 SGHRS, CDR2 YFSETQ. The CDR3 loop spans 16 amino acids. This chain's CDR3 is CASSLAQGAQNTEAFF. CDR3 bases: TGCGCCAGCAGCTTGGCCCAGGGGGCGCAGAACACTGAAGCTTTCTTT.

The J gene is TRBJ2-3, the V gene TRBV11-2, with 11 bases lining up with TRBD2. With 7 bases clipped from V and 2 bases from J, the junction kept 5 bases outside the gene matches. The germline gives CDR1 SGHAT, CDR2 FQNNGV. The CDR3 covers 15 residues. CDR3 residues: CASMTSGDHTDTQYF. DNA for the CDR3: TGTGCCAGCATGACTAGCGGGGATCACACAGATACGCAGTATTTT.

The rearrangement links TRBV5-1 to TRBJ2-1; TRBD1 aligns across 10 bases. Trimming took 5 bases from V and 0 from J; bases not matched to a gene: 5. The germline CDR1 and CDR2 sequences are SGHRS and YFSETQ. The CDR3 covers 16 residues. The CDR3 sequence is CASSMTGGASYNEQFF. The CDR3 DNA reads as TGCGCCAGCAGTATGACAGGGGGCGCCTCCTACAATGAGCAGTTCTTC.

This clonotype was detected only a few times. The DNA of the CDR3 is TGCAGTGCTTCTAGTTTGACCAATGAGCAGTTCTTC. This gives the protein CSASSLTNEQFF. The chain has TRBV20-1 and TRBJ2-1; D gene unclear. Germline V gives CDR1 DFQATT, CDR2 SNEGSKA (reference sequence). V dropped 5 bases and J dropped 6 bases, with 11 bases sitting between them. CDR3 length: 12 residues.

CDR3 amino acids: CASSQRGAIGYEQYF. The CDR3 coding sequence is TGTGCCAGCAGCCAGAGGGGGGCCATCGGCTACGAGCAGTACTTC. The chain combines TRBV16 with TRBJ2-7; either TRBD1 or TRBD2 may fit D (6 bases each). The germline V gene encodes CDR1 KGHSY and CDR2 FQNENV. This CDR3 contains 15 residues. V was shortened by 3 bases and J by 3 bases, with 15 bases between the two germline ends.

This clonotype was counted at least ten times. The rearrangement links TRBV30 to TRBJ2-3, with TRBD1 as a possible D gene (5 bases). The length of the CDR3 is 13 residues. CDR1 is GTSNPN, CDR2 SVGIG, per germline (reference sequence). The ends were cut back, 6 bases at V and 6 bases at J, with 16 bases in the middle. The CDR3 nucleotides are TGTGCCTGCATCCTCGCAGGGCCGGATACGCAGTATTTT. Its protein product is CACILAGPDTQYF.

In this sample, this clonotype turned up many times. This rearrangement joins TRBV14 to TRBJ2-5; 9 bases fit TRBD1. V was pared by 4 bases and J by 0 bases, with 6 bases of the junction left unmatched. There are 16 residues in the CDR3. Germline CDR1 reads SGHDN; CDR2 reads FVKESK. DNA of the CDR3: TGTGCCAGCAGCCTACAGGGGGCAAAGTACCAAGAGACCCAGTACTTC. Amino acid sequence: CASSLQGAKYQETQYF.

There are a few counts of this clonotype. V gene TRBV6-1 combines with J gene TRBJ1-2; 9 nucleotides align to TRBD1. The CDR3 runs to 15 residues. Germline V gene lookup returns CDR1 MNHNS and CDR2 SASEGT. V lost 6 bases, J lost 8 bases, and 13 bases stayed unmatched. The CDR3 protein is CASRDPQGAKVGYTF. The DNA for the CDR3 is TGTGCCAGCAGGGACCCACAGGGGGCCAAGGTCGGCTACACCTTC.

The rearrangement uses TRBV7-9 and TRBJ2-7, with 7 bases lining up with TRBD1. The CDR3 is 12 amino acids. The J segment lost 3 bases and the V segment lost 10 bases, leaving 6 bases of the junction unmatched. Germline CDR1 reads SEHNR; CDR2 reads FQNEAQ (reference sequence). CDR3 protein: CAIATGSYEQYF. CDR3 bases: TGTGCCATCGCGACAGGGAGCTACGAGCAGTACTTC.

This clonotype occurred a few times. V is TRBV12-3 or TRBV12-4 and J is TRBJ1-5, with D unresolved. The CDR3 consists of 14 residues. The V end lost 5 bases, the J end lost 3 bases, and 11 bases lay between the germline ends. CDR3 DNA sequence: TGTGCCAGCAGTACCCGGTGGCCCAATCAGCCCCAGCATTTT. As protein: CASSTRWPNQPQHF.